There are a few counts of the clone carrying this T cell receptor beta chain. Its antigen is not identified. This sample was taken from a study of spatial heterogeneity in lung cancer. As for the study in general: The count of detected beta-chain sequences consistently exceeded that of alpha-chain sequences.

Indicated time point: sample taken at primary tumor resection. In each case, whole RNA from tumor, nontumor lung or frozen PBMC was sequenced unsorted. Notes on the study in general: Detection of ubiquitous tumor TCRs in blood was higher at resection than follow-up.

Trimming at V came to 4 bases and at J to 0 bases, leaving 2 bases not matched to a gene. Germline V gives CDR1 SGHRS, CDR2 YFSETQ. The CDR3 is 15 amino acids. A unique molecular identifier was carried by every single TCR cDNA molecule. TCRdb fed the 5' RACE reads into MiXCR, producing one record per CDR3 protein. The sample lists around 63,000 distinct CDR3 sequences, about 8% occurring once. V is TRBV5-1 and J is TRBJ2-7, with 12 bases lining up with TRBD2. Sequencing was performed on PBMCs, taken at surgery. The source of this sequence is a female donor with early-stage non-small cell lung cancer. CDR3 amino acids: CASSLTSGSSYEQYF. CDR3 in DNA: TGCGCCAGCAGCCTGACTAGCGGGAGCTCCTACGAGCAGTACTTC.